This T cell receptor beta chain is from a study of Tregs in tolerant kidney transplant recipients. This CDR3 is 14 amino acids long. Germline loops: CDR1 GTSNPN, CDR2 SVGIG (reference sequence). Trimming took 3 bases from V and 7 from J; bases not matched to a gene: 8. The nonmyeloablative bone marrow transplants came from related graft donors, with transient mixed chimerism. The method was immunoSEQ multiplex PCR; TCRdb's version includes in-frame clones alone and lacks a portion of them. Of approximately 81,000 clones in the sample, roughly 91% are singletons; the top ten hold roughly 1.6%. V and J are TRBV30 and TRBJ1-4; 7 bases fit TRBD1. This material consisted of CD4+ T cells from blood (PBMCs), taken 24 months after the transplant. The TCR sequence derives from a human patient who received a combined kidney and bone marrow transplant. The graft donor may account for some of the T cells. The CDR3 is CAWRGQSTSEKLFF. Here the CDR3 DNA reads TGTGCCTGGAGGGGACAGTCGACGAGTGAAAAACTGTTTTTT.